The 19 T cell receptor beta chains below come from one sample, sequenced in a study of T cell changes during pregnancy in multiple sclerosis. Using immunoSEQ multiplex PCR, the repertoire was profiled, and TCRdb retains in-frame clones only, with some absent. This sample has tens of thousands of clones, with about nine tenths found just once. Sequenced here: CD4+ T cells from peripheral blood mononuclear cells, sampled in the first trimester of pregnancy. The receptor set was obtained from a female donor with multiple sclerosis, enrolled in a pregnancy study.

The gene calls are TRBV9 and TRBJ2-1; 10 positions match TRBD2. After removal of 3 bases from V and 5 bases from J, the junction contained 5 bases not matched to a gene. This CDR3 has 15 residues. CDR1 is SGDLS, CDR2 YYNGEE, per germline. The DNA of the CDR3 is TGTGCCAGCAGCGCCGGGACTAGCGCCAACAATGAGCAGTTCTTC. It encodes CASSAGTSANNEQFF. Complete variable domain (other parts from reference TRBV9 and TRBJ2-1): DSGVTQTPKHLITATGQRVTLRCSPRSGDLSVYWYQQSLDQGLQFLIQYYNGEERAKGNILERFSAQQFPDLHSELNLSSLELGDSALYFCASSAGTSANNEQFFGPGTRLTVL.

The rearrangement joins TRBV5-1 to TRBJ2-1, with 7 bases lining up with TRBD2. CDR1 and CDR2 (germline): SGHRS, YFSETQ. The trim removed 4 bases at V and 3 bases at J, leaving 16 bases unmatched. The CDR3 contains 18 residues. CDR3 protein: CASSPGLTSGKFYNEQFF. CDR3 in DNA: TGCGCCAGCAGCCCGGGACTAACAAGCGGGAAATTCTACAATGAGCAGTTCTTC.

The chain joins TRBV5-8 to TRBJ2-7; 11 bases agree with TRBD2. The length of the CDR3 is 14 residues. Germline V gives CDR1 SGHTS, CDR2 YDEGEE. Losses at the gene ends were 3 bases for V and 4 bases for J; bases not matched to a gene: 3. The DNA for the CDR3 is TGTGCCAGCAGCTCGGGACTAGCGGCATACGAGCAGTACTTC. It specifies CASSSGLAAYEQYF.

The chain is built from TRBV18 and TRBJ2-5; a weak D match, TRBD2 (5 bases). The CDR3 extends over 13 amino acids. Trimming pared 0 bases from V and 5 bases from J, leaving 7 bases between. Germline CDR1 and CDR2: KGHSH and LQKENI. CDR3 DNA: TGTGCCAGCTCACCACCGGGAGTGGAGACCCAGTACTTC. Its translation is CASSPPGVETQYF.

This rearrangement joins TRBV5-8 to TRBJ1-1; 9 bases are shared with TRBD1. Germline CDR1 is SGHTS and CDR2 is YDEGEE. The CDR3 runs to 15 residues. V dropped 0 bases and J dropped 4; count of bases not matched to a gene: 4. Written as DNA, the CDR3 is TGTGCCAGCAGCTTGGATACGGGACAGGGCACTGAAGCTTTCTTT. Its translation: CASSLDTGQGTEAFF.

The chain combines TRBV18 with TRBJ2-1; 9 bases match TRBD2. Germline CDR1 reads KGHSH; CDR2 reads LQKENI. The CDR3 runs 15 residues. Unmatched junction bases numbered 9, after V lost 6 bases and J lost 6 bases. CDR3 sequence: CASSQISGRGNEQFF. The CDR3 bases are TGTGCCAGCTCCCAGATTAGCGGGAGAGGCAATGAGCAGTTCTTC.

V is TRBV7-9 and J is TRBJ2-1, with a possible D match to TRBD1 (5 bases). V shed 1 base and J shed 9 bases, with 19 bases lying between them. The CDR3 sequence is 16 residues long. From germline, CDR1 is SEHNR and CDR2 FQNEAQ (reference sequence). The CDR3 DNA sequence: TGTGCCAGCAGCTTAGGGGGCCAGGGAAGGTGGGGTGAGCAGTTCTTC. Translation: CASSLGGQGRWGEQFF.

This chain links TRBV5-1 with TRBJ2-1; 10 bases align to TRBD2. The CDR3 totals 15 residues. Germline trimming cut 4 bases from V and 4 bases from J; bases unmatched to any gene: 5. Germline-derived CDR1 and CDR2 are SGHRS and YFSETQ. The CDR3 DNA reads as TGCGCCAGCAGCATGGGACTAGCGTATTACAATGAGCAGTTCTTC. Its protein product is CASSMGLAYYNEQFF.

The V call is TRBV14, the J call TRBJ2-2; weak D call: TRBD1 (5 bases). Trimming removed 0 bases at V and 11 bases at J, with 16 bases between. Germline lookup yields CDR1 SGHDN and CDR2 FVKESK. The CDR3 contains 15 residues. CDR3 protein: CASSQDLGVNSELFF. The CDR3 coding sequence is TGTGCCAGCAGCCAAGATCTAGGGGTGAATTCAGAGCTGTTTTTT.

V gene TRBV4-2 combines with J gene TRBJ1-4, with 9 bases that match TRBD1. The CDR3 length is 16 residues. V trimming: 1 base; J trimming: 7 bases; junction bases outside the gene matches: 7. Germline CDR1 reads LGHNA; CDR2 reads YNFKEQ. The CDR3 coding sequence is TGTGCCAGCAGCCAAGCTACCGGGACAGGGTTTGAAAAACTGTTTTTT. Its translation: CASSQATGTGFEKLFF.

The chain combines TRBV2 with TRBJ2-4; the D is unclear. V lost 7 bases to trimming and J lost 1 base, with 8 bases between them. The CDR3 runs 13 residues. Germline CDR1 SNHLY, CDR2 FYNNEI. This CDR3 reads CASIGFAKNIQYF. The DNA for the CDR3 is TGTGCCAGCATCGGGTTTGCCAAAAACATTCAGTACTTC.

The chain couples TRBV2 to TRBJ2-4, with 11 nucleotides matching TRBD1. The CDR3 is 15 residues long. The germline gives CDR1 SNHLY, CDR2 FYNNEI. With 6 bases clipped from V and 7 bases from J, the junction kept 8 bases outside the gene matches. The CDR3 reads CASRGDRGFSNIQYF. The CDR3 DNA is TGTGCCAGCAGGGGGGACAGGGGGTTTTCCAACATTCAGTACTTC.

The V and J genes are TRBV30 and TRBJ2-7; 11 nucleotides align to TRBD2. Trimming cost V 3 bases and J 2 bases; bases outside gene matches: 9. From germline, CDR1 is GTSNPN and CDR2 SVGIG (reference sequence). This CDR3 is built from 16 residues. The CDR3 loop reads CAWRKLAGGLAYEQYF. The CDR3 coding sequence is TGTGCCTGGAGGAAATTAGCGGGAGGGCTTGCCTACGAGCAGTACTTC. Variable domain in full (rest from reference TRBV30 and TRBJ2-7): SQTIHQWPATLVQPVGSPLSLECTVEGTSNPNLYWYRQAAGRGLQLLFYSVGIGQISSEVPQNLSASRPQDRQFILSSKKLLLSDSGFYLCAWRKLAGGLAYEQYFGPGTRLTVT.

V usage is TRBV28 and J usage is TRBJ2-6; D gene ambiguous. V lost 3 bases, J lost 1 base, and 7 bases lay in between. The CDR3 is 15 amino acids. Germline CDR1 MDHEN, CDR2 SYDVKM. The CDR3 DNA follows: TGTGCCAGCAGTTTGCCAGCGTCTGGGGCCAACGTCCTGACTTTC. It yields the protein CASSLPASGANVLTF. The variable domain in full, completed from reference TRBV28 and TRBJ2-6, reads DVKVTQSSRYLVKRTGEKVFLECVQDMDHENMFWYRQDPGLGLRLIYFSYDVKMKEKGDIPEGYSVSREKKERFSLILESASTNQTSMYLCASSLPASGANVLTFGAGSRLTVL.

The V gene is TRBV7-2, the J gene TRBJ2-3; possibly TRBD1 for D (6 bases). Trimming shortened V by 1 base and J by 6 bases, and 11 bases separated the two germline ends. The CDR3 is 14 residues long. Germline CDR1 and CDR2: SGHTA and FQGNSA. The CDR3 region has the DNA TGTGCCAGCAGCTTAGTCAGGGGACCGGATACGCAGTATTTT. It translates to CASSLVRGPDTQYF.

The J gene is TRBJ2-3, the V gene TRBV7-9, with D uncertain. This CDR3 spans 15 amino acids. V gave up 6 bases and J gave up 0 bases, with 13 bases separating them. CDR1 is SEHNR, CDR2 FQNEAQ, per germline (reference sequence). In nucleotides, the CDR3 is TGTGCCAGCAGTCCTCGCAGACTCAGCACAGATACGCAGTATTTT. The encoded protein is CASSPRRLSTDTQYF.

V is TRBV5-6 and J is TRBJ2-4; 8 bases line up with TRBD1. The V segment lost 4 bases and the J segment 0 bases; nucleotides outside the gene matches: 6. Germline V gives CDR1 SGHDT, CDR2 YYEEEE. The CDR3 sequence is 16 residues long. CDR3 bases: TGTGCCAGCAGCCATCGACAGGGGTTAGCCAAAAACATTCAGTACTTC. As protein: CASSHRQGLAKNIQYF.

The V call is TRBV18, the J call TRBJ1-2; D uncertain. Germline CDR1 KGHSH, CDR2 LQKENI. This CDR3 is 13 amino acids long. V was shortened by 2 bases and J by 7 bases, with 11 bases between the two germline ends. CDR3 coding DNA: TGTGCCAGCTCACCAAGTGTAACCGGTGGCTACACCTTC. It codes for CASSPSVTGGYTF.

The J gene is TRBJ2-7, the V gene TRBV4-2; TRBD2 aligns across 7 bases. Germline CDR1 and CDR2: LGHNA and YNFKEQ. There are 16 residues in the CDR3. Trimming cost V 0 bases and J 5 bases; bases outside gene matches: 10. CDR3 sequence: CASSQDLRGSVNEQYF. The CDR3 coding sequence is TGTGCCAGCAGCCAAGATCTGCGCGGGAGCGTAAACGAGCAGTACTTC.